The subject of this entry is one T cell receptor beta chain. Using immunoSEQ multiplex PCR, the repertoire was profiled, and TCRdb retains in-frame clones only, with some absent. The sample carries tens of thousands of clones, approximately 88% recorded once. From germline, CDR1 is SGHAT and CDR2 FQNNGV. This CDR3 is 17 amino acids long. Trimming at V came to 1 base and at J to 4 bases, leaving 13 bases not matched to a gene. The data belong to a study of STAT5B mutations in CD4+ large granular lymphocyte leukemia. The clonotype originates from a human donor in good health. Input material: CD4+ T cells from blood buffy coats. The V gene is TRBV11-2, the J gene TRBJ2-7, with TRBD2 matching over 7 bases. The CDR3 region has the DNA TGTGCCAGCAGCTTAGGCCCTGGGGCTAGCGGTGGTTACGAGCAGTACTTC. The encoded protein is CASSLGPGASGGYEQYF. The whole variable domain, remainder taken from reference TRBV11-2 and TRBJ2-7, is EAGVAQSPRYKIIEKRQSVAFWCNPISGHATLYWYQQILGQGPKLLIQFQNNGVVDDSQLPKDRFSAERLKGVDSTLKIQPAKLEDSAVYLCASSLGPGASGGYEQYFGPGTRLTVT.